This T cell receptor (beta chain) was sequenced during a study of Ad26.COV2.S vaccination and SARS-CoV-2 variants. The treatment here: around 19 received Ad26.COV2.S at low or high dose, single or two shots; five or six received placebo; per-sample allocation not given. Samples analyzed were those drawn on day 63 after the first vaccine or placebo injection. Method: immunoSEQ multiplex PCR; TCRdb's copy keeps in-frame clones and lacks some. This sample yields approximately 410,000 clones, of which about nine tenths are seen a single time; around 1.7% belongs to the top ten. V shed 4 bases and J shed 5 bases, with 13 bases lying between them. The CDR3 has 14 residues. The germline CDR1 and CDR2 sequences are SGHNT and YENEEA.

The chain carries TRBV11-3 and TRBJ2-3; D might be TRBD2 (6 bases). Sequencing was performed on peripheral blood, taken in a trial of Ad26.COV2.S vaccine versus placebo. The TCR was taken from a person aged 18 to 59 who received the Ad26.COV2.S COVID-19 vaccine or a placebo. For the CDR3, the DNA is TGTGCCAGCAGCTCACCGGGGGATAGAGATACGCAGTATTTT. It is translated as CASSSPGDRDTQYF.